Listed below are T cell receptor beta chains from one sample, sequenced in a study of CD8+CD57+ T cells in acquired aplastic anemia. TCRdb independently ran MiXCR on the reads; one entry per CDR3 protein. This sample has 200,000 to 250,000 distinct CDR3 sequences, with 30% to 40% found just once. Sequenced input: sorted CD4+, CD8+, or CD8+CD57+ T cells (not recorded which) from PBMCs. The receptor set was obtained from a human donor in good health, serving as a control. The CDR3 runs from the conserved cysteine through the conserved F or W. A D gene is named only where the DNA matches it firmly. Not all rows give a size; the values are once, few, many and, for expanded clones, a class.

j_call d_call clone_size v_call cdr3_nt cdr3_aa
TRBJ1-1 . . TRBV30 TGTGCCTGGAACCAAGTTTTCTTT CAWNQVFF
TRBJ1-1 . once TRBV29-1 TGCAGCGTTGAAGGAGAAGGGTCGGACACTGAGGCTTTCTTT CSVEGEGSDTEAFF
TRBJ2-2 . . TRBV5-1 TGCGCCAGCAGCTTGGAGGGGGTCGGGGAGCTGTTTTTT CASSLEGVGELFF
TRBJ2-7 . . TRBV18 TGTGCCAGCTCACCACGACAGGCCGAGCACGAGCAGTACTTC CASSPRQAEHEQYF
TRBJ2-1 TRBD2 . TRBV24-1 TGTGCCACCAGTGATACGGGAGGGCCCGGAAATGAGCAGTTCTTC CATSDTGGPGNEQFF
TRBJ2-1 . . TRBV6-5 TGTGCCAGCAGTTACTATCGCGAGGGCTATGAGCAGCTCTTC CASSYYREGYEQLF
TRBJ1-1 . . TRBV19 TGTGCCAGTAGTATTGCAGGGATGACTGAAGCTTTCTTT CASSIAGMTEAFF
TRBJ1-2 . few TRBV12-3/TRBV12-4 TGTGCCAGCAGTTCCTTATTTTCACCCTATGGCTACACCTTC CASSSLFSPYGYTF
TRBJ1-4 TRBD1 few TRBV5-1 TGCGCCAGCAGCTTGCTCACCGGGACAGGGGGTGAAAAACTGTTTTTT CASSLLTGTGGEKLFF
TRBJ1-1 TRBD1 many TRBV2 TGTGCCAGCAGTGCCAGGGGGCGATCCACTGAAGCTTTCTTT CASSARGRSTEAFF
TRBJ2-3 . many TRBV24-1 TGTGCCACTCAGGGTTCCGTAGATACGCAGTATTTT CATQGSVDTQYF
TRBJ1-6 . many TRBV4-1 TGCGCCAGCAGCCAAGAATTAGACTCACCCCTCCACTTT CASSQELDSPLHF
TRBJ2-5 . few TRBV5-4 TGTGCCAGCAGCTTGATTCGAGGGGAAGAGACCCAGTACTTC CASSLIRGEETQYF
TRBJ1-4 TRBD1 . TRBV5-1 TGCGCCAGCAGCTCCCTCCCGGGACAGACTGAAAAACTGTTTTTT CASSSLPGQTEKLFF
TRBJ1-1 . many TRBV2 TGTGCCAGCAGTGGGACCATGAACACTGAAGCTTTCTTT CASSGTMNTEAFF
TRBJ1-1 . many TRBV20-1 TGCAGCGGCAGAGTAGGGAGGGGTGAAGCTTTCTTT CSGRVGRGEAFF
TRBJ1-6 . . TRBV19 TGTGCCAGTAGTATTAATGGCGATTCACCCCTCCACTTT CASSINGDSPLHF
TRBJ2-7 . . TRBV2 TGTGCCAGCAGGAGGGGCTACGAGCAGTACTTC CASRRGYEQYF
TRBJ2-5 . . TRBV20-1 TGCAGTGCTAGACACAGGGCCGAGGAAGAGACCCAGTACTTC CSARHRAEEETQYF
TRBJ2-2 . many TRBV9 TGTGCCAGCAGCGTAGGTAGGACTACCCACACCGGGGAGCTGTTTTTT CASSVGRTTHTGELFF
TRBJ1-2 TRBD1 many TRBV24-1 TGTGCCACCAGTGATTACAGGGGCTATGGCTACACCTTC CATSDYRGYGYTF
TRBJ2-4 TRBD2 many TRBV20-1 TGCAGTGCCAAGAGGGAGGGCAGTTGGATTCAGTACTTC CSAKREGSWIQYF
TRBJ1-1 TRBD1 few TRBV5-1 TGCGCCAGCAGCTGGGCAGGGGGCTTGAACACTGAAGCTTTCTTT CASSWAGGLNTEAFF
TRBJ2-1 TRBD2 many TRBV19 TGTGCCAGTAGTATAGGGACTAGCGGGAGTGTCAATGAGCAGTTCTTC CASSIGTSGSVNEQFF
TRBJ1-5 TRBD1 . TRBV5-1 TGCGCCAGCAGCCAGGGGGCCGGGAGCAATCAGCCCCAGCATTTT CASSQGAGSNQPQHF
TRBJ2-5 TRBD1 few TRBV10-3 TGTGCCAGCAGACCTTGGACAGGGGGCCAAGAGACCCAGTACTTC CASRPWTGGQETQYF
TRBJ2-3 . . TRBV2 TGTGCCAGCATTACCACAGATACGGAGTATTTT CASITTDTEYF
TRBJ1-3 . few TRBV5-1 TGCGCCAGCAGCTTGGGGACGAAAGGGAACACCATATATTTT CASSLGTKGNTIYF
TRBJ2-3 TRBD2 once TRBV24-1 TGTGCCACCAGTGAAAGGACTAGCGGGAGGGACGTAGATACGCAGTATTTT CATSERTSGRDVDTQYF
TRBJ1-6 TRBD1 few TRBV10-3 TGTGCCATCAGTGACCCAGGACAGGGGGACGGTTCACCCCTCCACTTT CAISDPGQGDGSPLHF
TRBJ2-7 . . TRBV7-9 TGTGCCAGCAGCGGGAGCTCCTACGAGCAGTACTTC CASSGSSYEQYF
TRBJ2-2 . many TRBV10-2 TGCGCCAGCAGTGAGTCGCGTAACGGGGAGCTGTTTTTT CASSESRNGELFF
TRBJ2-7 . . TRBV2 TGTGCCAGCAGCGATGGACAGTACGAGCAGTACTTC CASSDGQYEQYF
TRBJ2-5 TRBD1 few TRBV7-2 TGTGCCAGCAGCTTAGTGGACAGGTCTCAAGAGACCCAGTACTTC CASSLVDRSQETQYF
TRBJ2-7 . few TRBV6-5 TGTGCCAGCAGTTACTCCCCCCAGGGCGAGCAGTACTTC CASSYSPQGEQYF
TRBJ2-3 . many TRBV24-1 TGTGCCACCAGTGACGAAGACCCCACAGATACGCAGTATTTT CATSDEDPTDTQYF
TRBJ2-7 . many TRBV12-3/TRBV12-4 TGTGCCAGCAGTTCCGCCAGGTCGATACTCGAGCAGTACTTC CASSSARSILEQYF
TRBJ2-3 TRBD2 few TRBV13 TGTGCCAGCAGCTTGGGGGAGGGTTTGGCAGATACGCAGTATTTT CASSLGEGLADTQYF
TRBJ2-7 . . TRBV20-1 TGCAGTGTTAGAGTCGGCTCCTTGGGGTACTTC CSVRVGSLGYF
TRBJ1-1 TRBD1 . TRBV19 TGTGCCAGTAGTACCGACAGGGGGCAGGGTGAAGCTTTCTTT CASSTDRGQGEAFF
TRBJ2-7 TRBD2 few TRBV24-1 TGTGCCCGCAGACCACTAGCGGTGAGCTCCTACGAGCAGTACTTC CARRPLAVSSYEQYF
TRBJ2-5 TRBD1 many TRBV10-3 TGTGCCATCAGTGACCGGGACAGGGGGATCGAGACCCAGTACTTC CAISDRDRGIETQYF
TRBJ2-1 TRBD2 many TRBV7-3 TGTGCCAGCAGCTTAGGGGGGGGTGAGCAGTTCTTC CASSLGGGEQFF
TRBJ2-5 . many TRBV12-3/TRBV12-4 TGTGCCAGCAGCTCTGGGGCGATTCAAGAGACCCAGTACTTC CASSSGAIQETQYF
TRBJ2-3 TRBD1 few TRBV20-1 TGCAGTGCTAGAGATCACTGGGGACAGGGGGCCGGTACGCAGTATTTT CSARDHWGQGAGTQYF
TRBJ2-7 . few TRBV18 TGTGCCAGCTCATCACAGACTGGAAGCTACGAGCAGTACTTC CASSSQTGSYEQYF
TRBJ2-1 TRBD2 few TRBV18 TGTGCCAGCTCTCCCTCGGCTAGCGGGAGTCCCAAGCAGTTCTTC CASSPSASGSPKQFF
TRBJ2-4 . . TRBV20-1 TGCAGTGCTAGAGATGTCGGTGGTAGCATTCGGTACTTC CSARDVGGSIRYF
TRBJ2-5 . . TRBV5-4 TGTACCAGCAGCCTCGGAGAGACCCAGTACTTC CTSSLGETQYF
TRBJ2-7 . . TRBV2 TGTGCCAGCAGAAAAGGGAGCGGCTACGAGCAGTACTTC CASRKGSGYEQYF